These T cell receptor beta chains were read from a single sample in a study of T cells in Graves' hyperthyroidism and ophthalmopathy. Using its own MiXCR run on the multiplex PCR reads, TCRdb lists one record per CDR3 protein. This table holds 600,000 or so distinct CDR3 sequences, 13% to 15% found once. The sequenced sample was blood. These receptors all come from a young woman with Graves' ophthalmopathy. Both conserved end residues are part of each CDR3. A D gene is named only where the DNA matches it firmly. Clone size appears in some rows only: once, few, many, or a class for an expanded clone.

d_call j_call clone_size v_call cdr3_nt cdr3_aa
NA TRBJ1-4 many TRBV6-5 TGTGCCAGCAGACAGGGCCGGGCAACTAATGAAAAACTGTTTTTT CASRQGRATNEKLFF
TRBD2 TRBJ2-1 many TRBV4-3 TGCGCCAGCAGCCGGACTAGCGGTCCGGGGAATGAGCAGTTCTTC CASSRTSGPGNEQFF
NA TRBJ2-5 many TRBV7-9 TGTGCCAGCAGCTTAAACGATGGAGAGACCCAGTACTTC CASSLNDGETQYF
NA TRBJ2-6 many TRBV6-2/TRBV6-3 TGTGCCAGCAGTTACGTTCAGCTCCCCCTCTCTGGGGCCAACGTCCTGACTTTC CASSYVQLPLSGANVLTF
NA TRBJ1-6 NA TRBV4-2 TGTGCCAGCAGCCAAACCGGGAGAGGGGAAAAGGCACCCCTCCACTTT CASSQTGRGEKAPLHF
NA TRBJ2-7 NA TRBV30 TGTGCCGCAGCGGGCGGCACCTACGAGCAGTACTTC CAAAGGTYEQYF
NA TRBJ2-7 few TRBV4-2 TGTGCCAACAGCCAAGAATTCGACAGGTCCCGCGAGCAGTACTTC CANSQEFDRSREQYF
NA TRBJ1-6 NA TRBV4-1 TGCGCCAGCAGCCAAGAGAGATCACCCCTCCACTTT CASSQERSPLHF
NA TRBJ2-7 few TRBV30 TGTGCCTGGGGGCTTAACTACGAGCAGTACTTC CAWGLNYEQYF
NA TRBJ1-4 many TRBV28 TGTGCCAGCAGTTTTTCCGAGGGAGGGGAAAAACTGTTTTTT CASSFSEGGEKLFF
NA TRBJ1-1 many TRBV7-9 TGTGCCAGCCGGAGGACTGAAGCTTTCTTT CASRRTEAFF
TRBD1 TRBJ1-1 many TRBV7-9 TGTGCCAGCAGCTCGGGACAGGGGGCGCGACGGACGAACACTGAAGCTTTCTTT CASSSGQGARRTNTEAFF
TRBD1 TRBJ2-7 NA TRBV5-8 TGTGCCAGCAGCTTCTTAACAGGGGCCGAGCAGTACTTC CASSFLTGAEQYF
TRBD2 TRBJ2-1 many TRBV11-3 TGTGCCAGCAGCCTACTTCTAGCGGGAGGTGCCAATGAGCAGTTCTTC CASSLLLAGGANEQFF
NA TRBJ1-5 NA TRBV7-8 TGTGCCAGCAGCTTGTCACCCAATCAGCCCCAGCATTTT CASSLSPNQPQHF
TRBD2 TRBJ2-1 NA TRBV4-2 TGTGCCAGCAGCCAAGAACTAGCGGGAGGGGTTAATGAGCAGTTCTTC CASSQELAGGVNEQFF
NA TRBJ1-6 many TRBV7-3 TGTGCCAGCAGCTTATTAGGGACGGCTAATTCACCCCTCCACTTT CASSLLGTANSPLHF
TRBD2 TRBJ2-7 many TRBV20-1 TGCAGTGCCAGGACTAGCAGTTACGAGCAGTACTTC CSARTSSYEQYF
NA TRBJ2-7 few TRBV13 TGTGCCAGCAGCCCTAATGGCCCCTACGAGCAGTACTTC CASSPNGPYEQYF
NA TRBJ2-5 NA TRBV4-3 TGCGCCAGCTCAGGGGCAGGGAGAGAGACCCAGTACTTC CASSGAGRETQYF
NA TRBJ1-2 many TRBV6-2/TRBV6-3 TGTGCCAGCAGTTTCGGGACAATCCCTAACTATGGCTACACCTTC CASSFGTIPNYGYTF
NA TRBJ2-7 many TRBV18 TGTGCCAGCTCACCAAGGGGCGCTGCCTACGAGCAGTACTTC CASSPRGAAYEQYF
NA TRBJ2-7 many TRBV18 TGTGCCAGCTCCCGAGGGACGGATGGGGGAAGGGAGCAGTACTTC CASSRGTDGGREQYF
NA TRBJ1-2 many TRBV10-3 TGTGCCATCAGTGAAAACACGGACTATGGCTACACCTTC CAISENTDYGYTF
TRBD2 TRBJ2-1 NA TRBV5-6 TGTGCCAGCAGCTTGCTCGGGGGGAAATCCTACAATGAGCAGTTCTTC CASSLLGGKSYNEQFF
NA TRBJ1-6 many TRBV30 TGTGCCTGGAGTGCCGGACTCCTAGCACCCCTCCACTTT CAWSAGLLAPLHF
NA TRBJ1-1 many TRBV5-6 TGTGCCAGCAGCTTGGGGACCGAGGAGAACACTGAAGCTTTCTTT CASSLGTEENTEAFF
TRBD1 TRBJ2-7 many TRBV27 TGTGCCAGCAGTTTTACCCGACAGGGTGGCTACGAGCAGTACTTC CASSFTRQGGYEQYF
NA TRBJ2-7 many TRBV7-9 TGTGCCAGCAGCCCGACTCGACCCTACGAGCAGTACTTC CASSPTRPYEQYF
NA TRBJ1-5 few TRBV20-1 TGCAGTGCTAGACCTCTGGGCAATCAGCCCCAGCATTTT CSARPLGNQPQHF
NA TRBJ2-7 many TRBV20-1 TGCAGCGTCGACGGGAAGGACTACGAGCAGTACTTC CSVDGKDYEQYF
NA TRBJ2-7 many TRBV27 TGTGCCAGCAGTTTGGGACCAAGCTACGGGCAGTACTTC CASSLGPSYGQYF
TRBD1 TRBJ2-5 NA TRBV10-3 TGTGCCATCAGAGGGACAGGGGTTGAGGAGACCCAGTACTTC CAIRGTGVEETQYF
NA TRBJ2-3 NA TRBV7-2 TGTGCCAGCAGCCAATGGATACTAGACCTTAGCACAGATACGCAGTATTTT CASSQWILDLSTDTQYF
NA TRBJ2-5 many TRBV6-1 TGTGCCAGCAGATTATCCAGACAAGAGACCCAGTACTTC CASRLSRQETQYF
TRBD2 TRBJ2-1 many TRBV20-1 TGCAGTGCAGTAGACCTAGCGGCCTACAATGAGCAGTTCTTC CSAVDLAAYNEQFF
NA TRBJ2-4 NA TRBV11-3 TGTGCCAGCAGCTTAGGCGCGGCGAGGGCCGGGCGGGCCAAAAACATTCAGTACTTC CASSLGAARAGRAKNIQYF
NA TRBJ1-5 few TRBV6-1 TGTGCCAGCAGCCCAGGGGTACATAGCAATCAGCCCCAGCATTTT CASSPGVHSNQPQHF
NA TRBJ2-7 many TRBV3-1 TGTGCCAGCAGCCAAGGGACAACACCCTCCTACGAGCAGTACTTC CASSQGTTPSYEQYF
NA TRBJ2-7 NA TRBV20-1 TGCAGTATGTACTATTGGGGTACTAGCTTCGGCTACGAGCAGTACTTC CSMYYWGTSFGYEQYF
TRBD1 TRBJ2-7 many TRBV6-1 TGTGCCAGCAGTAGGCCCCAGACAGGGGGGTACGAGCAGTACTTC CASSRPQTGGYEQYF
NA TRBJ1-6 NA TRBV10-3 TGTGCCATCAGTGAAAGGGAGGATTCACCCCTCCACTTT CAISEREDSPLHF
NA TRBJ2-3 NA TRBV11-3 TGTGTCAGCAGCCCTGTGGCGAGCACAGATACGCAGTATTTT CVSSPVASTDTQYF
TRBD2 TRBJ2-5 many TRBV2 TGTGCCAGCAGTGAGTCTAGCGGGAGGATCAAGACCCAGTACTTC CASSESSGRIKTQYF
NA TRBJ2-3 NA TRBV6-6 TGTGCCAGCAGTTACGGGGCGCTAGGAACAGATACGCAGTATTTT CASSYGALGTDTQYF
NA TRBJ2-7 few TRBV20-1 TGCAGTGCTAGAGATCCTGGGGCGGTCTCCTACGAGCAGTACTTC CSARDPGAVSYEQYF
NA TRBJ1-6 NA TRBV6-1 TGTGCCAGCAGTCCCCCCGCAGGGTCTAGGAATTCACCCCTCCACTTT CASSPPAGSRNSPLHF
TRBD2 TRBJ2-3 NA TRBV3-1 TGTGCCAGCAGCCAAGCTCCGGGACTAGCGGGATTGGAAGATACGCAGTATTTT CASSQAPGLAGLEDTQYF
NA TRBJ1-1 many TRBV29-1 TGCAGCGTTGGACTGGGGAGCACTGAAGCTTTCTTT CSVGLGSTEAFF
NA TRBJ2-1 NA TRBV5-4 TGTGCCAGCAGCACGGGAGACAATGAGCAGTTCTTC CASSTGDNEQFF
TRBD1 TRBJ2-7 many TRBV20-1 TGCAGTGCCGACGGACAGGATGACGAGCAGTACTTC CSADGQDDEQYF